This T cell receptor beta chain came from a study of stem cell transplantation in POMP-related autoinflammatory disease. Assay used: immunoSEQ multiplex PCR; TCRdb lists only in-frame clones, some missing. Found here are some 29,000 clones, just over 85% of them singletons; the top ten hold over 0.6%. CDR1 is SGHAT, CDR2 FQNNGV, per germline. V lost 2 bases, J lost 5 bases, and 19 bases lay in between. The CDR3 totals 17 residues. The chain links TRBV11-2 to TRBJ2-1; D is perhaps TRBD2 (7 bases). Sequencing was performed on CD4+ T cells from PBMCs, taken before stem cell transplantation. This receptor was obtained from a human donor with POMP-related autoinflammation and immune dysregulation (PRAID). The CDR3 region is CASSLNKKGGRNNEQFF. The CDR3 DNA sequence: TGTGCCAGCAGCTTAAATAAGAAGGGGGGGCGGAACAATGAGCAGTTCTTC.